This T cell receptor beta chain was sequenced in a study of T cell repertoires in cytomegalovirus infection (dated 2019 in TCRdb). Background on the whole study: Because public TCR beta signatures pointed to carriage of CMV infection together with the matching HLA type, the HLA type of each donor mattered for the analysis.

The investigation overall reported the following: The ex vivo response was dominated by HLA-C-restricted CMV-specific TCR beta clonotypes, which also provided the single most frequent clonotype in two of eight donors. Cumulative frequency of public TCR beta family members discriminated carriers of CMV infection plus the relevant HLA type in this cohort and an independent roughly 320-donor cohort.

This clonotype has at least ten counts. What antigen it recognizes has not been identified. No base quality information exists; no much larger clone differs at one position. The sequencing machine was an Illumina HiSeq 1500. TCRdb redid the processing of the public reads, applying fastp at Q25 and MiXCR, and retained in-frame beta chains. Identical CDR3 proteins give one entry, which carries the most common genes and DNA. In this sample the table shows hundreds of thousands of distinct CDR3 sequences, over 9% of which occur a single time. In total, the top ten clones hold roughly a tenth of the sample. In the germline V gene, CDR1 corresponds to SGHDT and CDR2 to YYEEEE. Unmatched junction bases come to 3, with V trimmed by 1 base and J by 3 bases. From the cysteine up to the phenylalanine, the CDR3 has a length of 15 residues. Only the CDR3 DNA is retained, 45 bases long and in frame from the first base.

Sequenced sample: PBMCs. The source of this sequence is a human donor in good health (CMV status not recorded). Some clones in this sample may be carry-over from other donors' samples. The chain joins TRBV5-6 to TRBJ2-1; TRBD2 aligns with 8 central bases. The nucleotide sequence is given as TGTGCCAGCAGCTTGTGGAGCGGGGGCTACAATGAGCAGTTCTTC. Translation gives CASSLWSGGYNEQFF.